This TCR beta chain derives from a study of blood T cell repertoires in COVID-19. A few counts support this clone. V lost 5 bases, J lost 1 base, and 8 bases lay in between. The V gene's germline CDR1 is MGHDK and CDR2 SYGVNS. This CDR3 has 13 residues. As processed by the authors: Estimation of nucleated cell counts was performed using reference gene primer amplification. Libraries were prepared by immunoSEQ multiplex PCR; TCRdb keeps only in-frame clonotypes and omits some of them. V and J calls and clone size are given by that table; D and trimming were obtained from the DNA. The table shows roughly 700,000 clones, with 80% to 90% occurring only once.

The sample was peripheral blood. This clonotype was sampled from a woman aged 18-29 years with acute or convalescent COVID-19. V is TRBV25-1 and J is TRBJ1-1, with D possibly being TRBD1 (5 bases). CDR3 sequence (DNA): TGTGCCAGCAGTAGACAGCAGAACACTGAAGCTTTCTTT. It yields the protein CASSRQQNTEAFF.